This TCR beta chain was recovered during a study of cytomegalovirus exposure and HLA in healthy donors. To note about this clone: What it binds is not known.

Likely unrecorded immune exposures existed in these nominally healthy donors. Findings of the study overall: Cytomegalovirus-associated TCR beta chains were listed, numbering 150 to 200.

13 Jbeta primers and 60 Vbeta primers were used for the PCR. Original processing methods: Later reanalysis found about 78 million unique TCR beta chains, around 10 million of them shared. Repertoires were generated with immunoSEQ multiplex PCR, while TCRdb's copy carries only in-frame clones and drops some. That table furnishes V, J and clone size, whereas the DNA furnished D and trimming. The table lists about 110,000 clones, about four fifths of them singletons. The TCR sequence derives from a woman aged 55-69 years in good health and CMV-seropositive. Source material: PBMCs.

The CDR3, as DNA: TGTGCCAGCAGCGCGGTCCACCCGGGACAGGACACAGATACGCAGTATTTT. It yields the protein CASSAVHPGQDTDTQYF. V and J are TRBV9 and TRBJ2-3; 8 bases agree with TRBD1. V shed 3 bases and J 2 bases; nucleotides not matched to a gene: 11. The germline V gene has CDR1 SGDLS and CDR2 YYNGEE. The length of the CDR3 is 17 residues.